A single T cell receptor beta chain is shown here with its context. There is no known antigen for this receptor. No base quality values were provided; no much bigger clone lies one nucleotide off. The data originate from a study of cytomegalovirus exposure and HLA in healthy donors (dated by TCRdb to about 2017). Background for the entire study: According to a later analysis, one platform produced both the roughly 120 validation repertoires and the roughly 640 repertoires of the first cohort. The study aimed to test whether cataloging public T cell receptors could reveal signatures of past pathogen exposure. Along with the approximately 600-subject first cohort, a separate validation cohort of some 130 different subjects was used. To predict cytomegalovirus infection status, the study brought together high-throughput TCR immunosequencing, statistical association of individual TCRs with disease status, and machine learning. Beyond this particular receptor, the publication reports: A total of 164 TCR beta chains were listed by the study as associated with cytomegalovirus. It was suggested by the authors that the approach could potentially be generalized to other disease states and immunological phenotypes. Most TCR sequences were seen in very few donors, while some public TCRs were found in many individuals. All 120 or so repertoires were used to score co-occurrence in the validation cohort in a later analysis, because that analysis had no HLA typing for the cohort. The classifier was reported to diagnose cytomegalovirus status with high specificity and sensitivity in both the original cohort and the validation cohort. Of the cluster scores, around 95% were above 0 in a later analysis, which found that TCRs clustered in the first cohort also tended to co-occur in the 95 to 150 validation repertoires. A few of the identified cytomegalovirus-associated TCR beta chains were confirmed in vitro to be specific for cytomegalovirus antigens.

The donors belonged to the validation cohort of about 120 subjects, which was separate from the roughly 670-subject first cohort. Libraries were prepared through the immunoSEQ multiplex PCR assay. The published analysis was carried out like this. To diagnose cytomegalovirus status from the catalog of TCR beta chain sequences, a statistical classification framework was built. TCRdb stores this immuneACCESS table with in-frame sequences only. Part of the clones is absent; in the studies checked, under half of the shortfall reflects unresolved V genes, and no reason is known for the rest. V, J and clone size were drawn from that table, and D and trimming were deduced from the DNA. The sample records 140,000 or so clones, approximately 92% of which are singletons. The ten largest clones take up 8% to 9.5% of the sample. CDR1 is given as SQVTM and CDR2 as ANQGSEA, both from the germline V gene. Measured from the cysteine to the phenylalanine, the CDR3 is 13 residues long. Solely the CDR3 DNA is kept, with 39 bases framed from the first base. The junction shows trimming of 4 bases on V and 3 bases on J, plus 13 bases between the germline ends.

The source of this sequence is a woman between 18 and 29 years old in good health and CMV-seropositive. Sequenced: PBMCs. The V gene is TRBV29-1 and the J gene is TRBJ2-7; the D gene is perhaps TRBD1, from 6 matching bases. The CDR3: CSVAPGQSYEQYF. The bases read TGCAGCGTTGCACCAGGACAGAGCTACGAGCAGTACTTC.